This passage covers 8 T cell receptor beta chains from one sample sequenced in a study of tumor-infiltrating lymphocytes in localized non-small cell lung cancer. Data came from immunoSEQ multiplex PCR; TCRdb stores just in-frame clones and leaves some out. Found here are more than 10,000 clones, roughly 85% of them singletons; the top ten hold approximately 12%. Sequencing input: uninvolved lung tissue not adjacent to the tumor. Every receptor here comes from a human donor with non-small cell lung cancer.

V usage is TRBV28 and J usage is TRBJ1-2, with D tentatively TRBD1 (6 bases). The CDR3 sequence is 12 residues long. The V gene's germline CDR1 is MDHEN and CDR2 SYDVKM. Trimming removed 7 bases from V and 5 bases from J, with 11 bases in between. The DNA for the CDR3 is TGTGCCAGCACCCTAGGACAGTATGGCTACACCTTC. It encodes CASTLGQYGYTF.

This clone has only a few counts. J is TRBJ2-1 and V is TRBV4-3, with 11 bases identical to TRBD2. The CDR3 runs 19 residues. Germline V gene data show CDR1 as LGHNA and CDR2 as YSLEER. V gave up 0 bases and J gave up 0 bases; unmatched junction bases: 7. The CDR3 sequence is CASSQDRLAGMSSYNEQFF. For the CDR3, the DNA is TGCGCCAGCAGCCAAGACCGACTAGCGGGGATGAGCTCCTACAATGAGCAGTTCTTC.

The V gene is TRBV14, the J gene TRBJ1-4; D is unresolved. The germline V gene encodes CDR1 SGHDN and CDR2 FVKESK. V lost 3 bases to trimming and J lost 8 bases, with 13 bases between them. The CDR3 has 14 amino acids. DNA of the CDR3: TGTGCCAGCAGCCAGGGATTTAACGGGGAAAAACTGTTTTTT. Amino acid sequence: CASSQGFNGEKLFF.

The gene calls are TRBV7-2 and TRBJ1-4; D call uncertain. The CDR3 runs to 15 residues. Germline loops: CDR1 SGHTA, CDR2 FQGNSA. V gave up 0 bases and J gave up 2 bases, with 7 bases separating them. The CDR3 region has the DNA TGTGCCAGCAGCTTAGCCGGGGTGACTAATGAAAAACTGTTTTTT. Amino acid sequence: CASSLAGVTNEKLFF.

DNA of the CDR3: TGTGCCAGCAGCTTAGTTTATTCTTCGGGGGCGAGCTCCTACAATGAGCAGTTCTTC. Protein: CASSLVYSSGASSYNEQFF. The chain has TRBV7-8 and TRBJ2-1; D assignment may be TRBD1 or TRBD2 (6 bases each). Germline lookup yields CDR1 SGHVS and CDR2 FQNEAQ. This CDR3 contains 19 residues. The V end was cut by 1 base, the J end by 0 bases, with 19 bases between. Full variable domain (outside the CDR3, taken from reference TRBV7-8 and TRBJ2-1): GAGVSQSPRYKVAKRGQDVALRCDPISGHVSLFWYQQALGQGPEFLTYFQNEAQLDKSGLPSDRFFAERPEGSVSTLKIQRTQQEDSAVYLCASSLVYSSGASSYNEQFFGPGTRLTVL.

The DNA of the CDR3 is TGTGCCAGCACCTTGCTGGCTGCCACCATATATTTT. The encoded protein is CASTLLAATIYF. The chain joins TRBV21-1 to TRBJ1-3; no DNA check was done on the table's D call, TRBD1. TRBV21-1 is deemed a pseudogene. The CDR3 consists of 12 residues.

This rearrangement joins TRBV10-3 to TRBJ1-5; D ambiguous. Germline V gene data show CDR1 as ENHRY and CDR2 as SYGVKD. The CDR3 has 13 residues. V lost 10 bases to trimming and J lost 5 bases, with 15 bases between them. CDR3 amino acids: CATRFGSDQPQHF. The CDR3 DNA reads TGTGCCACCCGATTTGGTAGTGATCAGCCCCAGCATTTT.

This chain uses TRBV4-1 with TRBJ1-1; D gene ambiguous. The CDR3 covers 13 residues. The V and J ends lost 4 bases and 2 bases respectively, with 8 bases between them. Germline CDR1 and CDR2: MGHRA and YSYEKL. The CDR3 DNA sequence: TGCGCCAGCAGCCCCGTGGAAAACACTGAAGCTTTCTTT. This encodes CASSPVENTEAFF.